These T cell receptor beta chains were read from a single sample in a study of blood T cell repertoires in COVID-19. Sequencing was performed with immunoSEQ multiplex PCR; in TCRdb, only in-frame clones are kept and a portion is missing. This sample carries tens of thousands of clones, 82% of them seen once, and the ten largest clones take 7.4%. Sequencing was carried out using peripheral blood. These receptors all come from a human donor in a cohort sampled during active COVID-19. Each CDR3 is given with its conserved first and last residue. The D gene is left open where the match is weak. The size entry is marked missing in some rows and otherwise reads once, few, many or a size class.

D | J | size | V | CDR3 | DNA
. | TRBJ2-7 | . | TRBV4-1 | CASSQAPLSSYEQYF | TGCGCCAGCAGCCAAGCCCCCCTAAGCTCCTACGAGCAGTACTTC
. | TRBJ1-6 | . | TRBV5-6 | CASSPWTVPRSSYNSPLHF | TGTGCCAGCAGCCCGTGGACAGTGCCTCGTAGCTCCTATAATTCACCCCTCCACTTT
. | TRBJ1-5 | . | TRBV2 | CASSGQNSNQPQHF | TGTGCCAGCAGTGGTCAGAATAGCAATCAGCCCCAGCATTTT
. | TRBJ1-2 | many | TRBV7-9 | CASSRGRGADYGYTF | TGTGCCAGCAGCAGGGGGAGGGGCGCGGACTATGGCTACACCTTC
TRBD2 | TRBJ2-7 | . | TRBV9 | CASSVNRGGIFYEQYF | TGTGCCAGCAGCGTCAACCGGGGGGGCATCTTTTACGAGCAGTACTTC
. | TRBJ1-1 | . | TRBV29-1 | CSVDSLDPEAFF | TGCAGCGTTGATTCATTAGATCCTGAAGCTTTCTTT
TRBD1 | TRBJ1-2 | . | TRBV3-1/TRBV3-2 | CASSQDSTDRDGYTF | TGTGCCAGCAGCCAAGATTCGACGGACAGGGATGGCTACACCTTC
. | TRBJ1-5 | . | TRBV19 | CASTPESWLGRDKIYQPQHF | TGTGCCAGCACACCAGAGTCCTGGCTGGGACGGGACAAAATCTATCAGCCCCAGCATTTT
. | TRBJ1-4 | once | TRBV2 | CASTLGGGSEKLFF | TGTGCCAGCACCCTCGGGGGGGGAAGTGAAAAACTGTTTTTT
TRBD1 | TRBJ1-5 | . | TRBV12-3/TRBV12-4 | CASSRDSQPQHF | TGTGCCAGCAGTAGGGACAGCCAGCCCCAGCATTTT
TRBD1 | TRBJ1-4 | . | TRBV25-1 | CASSEYHRGRIVEKLFF | TGTGCCAGCAGTGAATATCACAGGGGGCGGATTGTTGAAAAACTGTTTTTT
TRBD1 | TRBJ1-6 | . | TRBV19 | CASSATGTGYAPLHF | TGTGCCAGTAGTGCGACCGGGACAGGGTACGCACCCCTCCACTTT
. | TRBJ2-2 | . | TRBV21-1 | CASSKKNGGTGRNTGELFF | TGTGCCAGCAGCAAAAAAAATGGGGGGACAGGGCGGAACACCGGGGAGCTGTTTTTT
. | TRBJ1-6 | . | TRBV3-1/TRBV3-2 | CASSQAYSPLHF | TGTGCCAGCAGCCAAGCGTATTCACCCCTCCACTTT
TRBD1 | TRBJ2-2 | few | TRBV6-5 | CATEDRGGTGELFF | TGTGCCACCGAGGACAGGGGTGGCACCGGGGAGCTGTTTTTT
TRBD2 | TRBJ2-3 | . | TRBV7-2 | CASSPRPGLAGETDTQYF | TGTGCCAGCAGCCCAAGACCGGGACTAGCGGGGGAAACAGATACGCAGTATTTT
. | TRBJ1-1 | . | TRBV7-3 | CASRLTTENTEAFF | TGTGCCAGCAGGTTAACGACAGAGAACACTGAAGCTTTCTTT
. | TRBJ1-1 | . | TRBV5-5 | CASSSPGVWAFF | TGTGCCAGCAGCTCCCCAGGGGTTTGGGCTTTCTTT
TRBD1 | TRBJ1-2 | . | TRBV19 | CALRGDSYYTF | TGTGCGCTAAGGGGGGACAGCTACTACACCTTC
TRBD2 | TRBJ2-3 | many | TRBV4-1 | CASSQDPSGGRTDTQYF | TGCGCCAGCAGCCAAGATCCTAGCGGGGGGCGCACAGATACGCAGTATTTT
TRBD1 | TRBJ2-4 | . | TRBV11-2 | CASCLGQGGFGKNIQYF | TGTGCCAGCTGCCTAGGACAGGGGGGATTCGGCAAAAACATTCAGTACTTC
TRBD1 | TRBJ1-5 | . | TRBV7-2 | CASSATGTGGGEPQHF | TGTGCCAGCAGCGCCACCGGGACAGGGGGCGGGGAGCCCCAGCATTTT
TRBD1 | TRBJ1-2 | . | TRBV27 | CASSLRGLRGYTF | TGTGCCAGCAGTTTGAGGGGGCTGCGTGGCTACACCTTC
. | TRBJ1-1 | . | TRBV6-2/TRBV6-3 | CASSYRIRFLNTEAFF | TGTGCCAGCAGTTATAGGATCAGGTTCTTGAACACTGAAGCTTTCTTT